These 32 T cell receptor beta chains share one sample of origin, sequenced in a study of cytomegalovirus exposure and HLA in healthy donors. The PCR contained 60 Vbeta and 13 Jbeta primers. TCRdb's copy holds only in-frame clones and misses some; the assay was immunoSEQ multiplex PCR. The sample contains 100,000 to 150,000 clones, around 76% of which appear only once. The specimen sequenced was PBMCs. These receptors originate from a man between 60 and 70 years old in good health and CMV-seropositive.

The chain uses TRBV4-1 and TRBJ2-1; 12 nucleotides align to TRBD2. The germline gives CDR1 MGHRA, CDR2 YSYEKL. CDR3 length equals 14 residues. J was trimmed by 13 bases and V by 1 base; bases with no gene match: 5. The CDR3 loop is CASSQVRTSGVQFF. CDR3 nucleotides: TGCGCCAGCAGCCAAGTACGGACTAGCGGGGTCCAGTTCTTC.

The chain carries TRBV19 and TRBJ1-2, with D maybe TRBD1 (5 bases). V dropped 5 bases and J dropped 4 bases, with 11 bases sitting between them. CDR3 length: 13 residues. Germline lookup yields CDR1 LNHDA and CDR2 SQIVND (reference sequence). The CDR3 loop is CASSAGPRYGYTF. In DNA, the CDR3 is TGTGCCAGTAGTGCAGGGCCGCGCTATGGCTACACCTTC.

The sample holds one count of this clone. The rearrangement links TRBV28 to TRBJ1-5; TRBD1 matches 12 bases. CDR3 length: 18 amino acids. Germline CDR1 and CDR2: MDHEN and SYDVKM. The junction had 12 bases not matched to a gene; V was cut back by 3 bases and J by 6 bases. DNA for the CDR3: TGTGCCAGCAGTTTTTCTCCCGGGACAGGGGGCTTAGGTCAGCCCCAGCATTTT. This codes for CASSFSPGTGGLGQPQHF.

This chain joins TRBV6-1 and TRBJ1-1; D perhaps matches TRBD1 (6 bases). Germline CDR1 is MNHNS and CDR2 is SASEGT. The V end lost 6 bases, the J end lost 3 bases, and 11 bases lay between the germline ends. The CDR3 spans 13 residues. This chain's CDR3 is CASRGQTYTEAFF. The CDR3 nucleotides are TGTGCCAGCAGGGGACAAACTTACACTGAAGCTTTCTTT.

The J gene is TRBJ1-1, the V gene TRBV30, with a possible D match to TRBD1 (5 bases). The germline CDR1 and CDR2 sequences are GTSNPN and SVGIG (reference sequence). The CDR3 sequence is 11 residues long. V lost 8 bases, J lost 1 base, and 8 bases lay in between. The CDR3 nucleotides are TGTGCCGGGGCCCAGAACACTGAAGCTTTCTTT. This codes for CAGAQNTEAFF.

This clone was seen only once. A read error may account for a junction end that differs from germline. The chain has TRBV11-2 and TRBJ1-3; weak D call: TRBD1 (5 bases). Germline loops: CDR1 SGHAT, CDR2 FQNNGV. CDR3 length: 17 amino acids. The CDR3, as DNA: TGTGCCAGCAGCTTAGTGGCCGGGACTTACTCTGGAAACACCGTATATTTT. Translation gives CASSLVAGTYSGNTVYF. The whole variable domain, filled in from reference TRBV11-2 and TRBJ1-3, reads EAGVAQSPRYKIIEKRQSVAFWCNPISGHATLYWYQQILGQGPKLLIQFQNNGVVDDSQLPKDRFSAERLKGVDSTLKIQPAKLEDSAVYLCASSLVAGTYSGNTVYFGEGSWLTVV.

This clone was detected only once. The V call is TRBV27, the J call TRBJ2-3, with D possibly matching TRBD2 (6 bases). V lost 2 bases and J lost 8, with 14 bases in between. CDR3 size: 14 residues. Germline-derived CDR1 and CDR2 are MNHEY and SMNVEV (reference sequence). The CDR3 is CASSLKRGGGTQYF. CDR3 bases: TGTGCCAGCAGTTTAAAGAGGGGAGGAGGTACGCAGTATTTT.

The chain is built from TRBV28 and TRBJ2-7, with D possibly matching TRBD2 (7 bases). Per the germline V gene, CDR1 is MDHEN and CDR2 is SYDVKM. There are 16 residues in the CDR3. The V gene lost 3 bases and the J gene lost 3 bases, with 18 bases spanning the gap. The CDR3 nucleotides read TGTGCCAGCAGTTTCGGGGGGCTGGGACCCAACTACGAGCAGTACTTC. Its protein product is CASSFGGLGPNYEQYF.

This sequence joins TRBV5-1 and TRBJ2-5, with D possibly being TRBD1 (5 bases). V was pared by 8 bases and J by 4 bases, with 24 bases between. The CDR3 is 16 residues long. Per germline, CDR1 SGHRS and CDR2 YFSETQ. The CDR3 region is CASSRSLGQGGETQYF. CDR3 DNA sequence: TGCGCCAGTTCCCGGTCGTTGGGGCAGGGTGGAGAGACCCAGTACTTC.

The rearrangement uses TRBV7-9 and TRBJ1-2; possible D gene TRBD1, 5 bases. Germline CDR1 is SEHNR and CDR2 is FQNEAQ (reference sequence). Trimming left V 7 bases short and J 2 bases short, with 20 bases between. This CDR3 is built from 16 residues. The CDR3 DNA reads TGTGCCAGCACCTATTTCCAGGGCACTATGAACTATGGCTACACCTTC. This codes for CASTYFQGTMNYGYTF.

The CDR3 DNA sequence: TGCGCCAGCAGCCTCGCAGATACGCAGTATTTT. It codes for CASSLADTQYF. The V and J genes are TRBV4-1 and TRBJ2-3, with no clear D. Germline CDR1 and CDR2: MGHRA and YSYEKL. V lost 4 bases and J lost 4, with 3 bases in between. The CDR3 contains 11 residues.

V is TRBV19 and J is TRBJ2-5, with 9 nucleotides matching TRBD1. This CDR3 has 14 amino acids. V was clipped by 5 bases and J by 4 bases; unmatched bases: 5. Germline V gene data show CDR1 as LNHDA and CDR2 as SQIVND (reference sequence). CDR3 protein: CASSVGQGTETQYF. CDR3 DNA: TGTGCCAGTAGTGTTGGACAGGGGACAGAGACCCAGTACTTC. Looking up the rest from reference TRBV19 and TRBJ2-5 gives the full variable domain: DGGITQSPKYLFRKEGQNVTLSCEQNLNHDAMYWYRQDPGQGLRLIYYSQIVNDFQKGDIAEGYSVSREKKESFPLTVTSAQKNPTAFYLCASSVGQGTETQYFGPGTRLLVL.

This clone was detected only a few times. The CDR3, as DNA: TGTGCCAGCAGTTTCTCACAGGGTGGCACTGAAGCTTTCTTT. Protein: CASSFSQGGTEAFF. The J gene is TRBJ1-1, the V gene TRBV6-5, with D possibly being TRBD1 (6 bases). V lost 4 bases and J lost 4, with 13 bases in between. Germline assignment: CDR1 MNHEY and CDR2 SVGAGI. This CDR3 has 14 amino acids.

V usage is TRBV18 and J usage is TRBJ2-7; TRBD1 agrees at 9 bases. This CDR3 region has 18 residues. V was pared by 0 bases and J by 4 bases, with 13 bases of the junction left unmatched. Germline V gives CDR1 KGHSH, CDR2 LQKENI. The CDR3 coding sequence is TGTGCCAGCTCACCACCGGGACAGGGCGTTCGCTGGGGTTACGAGCAGTACTTC. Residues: CASSPPGQGVRWGYEQYF. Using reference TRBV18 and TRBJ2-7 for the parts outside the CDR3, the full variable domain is NAGVMQNPRHLVRRRGQEARLRCSPMKGHSHVYWYRQLPEEGLKFMVYLQKENIIDESGMPKERFSAEFPKEGPSILRIQQVVRGDSAAYFCASSPPGQGVRWGYEQYFGPGTRLTVT.

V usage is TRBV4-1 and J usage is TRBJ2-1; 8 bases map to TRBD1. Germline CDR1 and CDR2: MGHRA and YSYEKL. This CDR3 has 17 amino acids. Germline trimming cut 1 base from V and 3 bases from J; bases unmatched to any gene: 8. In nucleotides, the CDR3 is TGCGCCAGCAGCCAAGCCCGGGACAGGTCGATCTACAATGAGCAGTTCTTC. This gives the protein CASSQARDRSIYNEQFF.

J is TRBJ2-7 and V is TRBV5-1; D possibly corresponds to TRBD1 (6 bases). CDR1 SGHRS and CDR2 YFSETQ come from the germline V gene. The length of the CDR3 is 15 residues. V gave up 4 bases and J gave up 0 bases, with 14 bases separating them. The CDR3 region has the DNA TGCGCCAGCAGCGGGTGGGACACGAGCTCCTACGAGCAGTACTTC. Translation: CASSGWDTSSYEQYF.

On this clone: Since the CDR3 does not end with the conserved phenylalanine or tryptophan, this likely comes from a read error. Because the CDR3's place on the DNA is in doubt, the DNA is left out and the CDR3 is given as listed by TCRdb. The CDR3 region is CASSRTAPILP. This chain uses TRBV6-6 with TRBJ2-3; the tabulated D call, TRBD2, remains unverified against the DNA. The CDR3 totals 11 residues, both ends included. CDR1 MNHNY and CDR2 SVGAGI come from the germline V gene (reference sequence).

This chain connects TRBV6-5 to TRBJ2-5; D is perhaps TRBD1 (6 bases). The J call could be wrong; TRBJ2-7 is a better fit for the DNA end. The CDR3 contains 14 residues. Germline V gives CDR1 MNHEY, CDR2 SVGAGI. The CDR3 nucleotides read TGTGCCAGCAGTATGGCCGGGACACCCTACGAGCAGTACTTC. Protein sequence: CASSMAGTPYEQYF.

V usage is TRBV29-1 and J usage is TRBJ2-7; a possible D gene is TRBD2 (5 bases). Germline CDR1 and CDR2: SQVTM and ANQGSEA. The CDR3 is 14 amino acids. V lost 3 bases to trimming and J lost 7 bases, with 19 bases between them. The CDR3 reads CSVDHGSSPMEQYF. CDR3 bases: TGCAGCGTTGACCATGGGAGTTCCCCTATGGAGCAGTACTTC.

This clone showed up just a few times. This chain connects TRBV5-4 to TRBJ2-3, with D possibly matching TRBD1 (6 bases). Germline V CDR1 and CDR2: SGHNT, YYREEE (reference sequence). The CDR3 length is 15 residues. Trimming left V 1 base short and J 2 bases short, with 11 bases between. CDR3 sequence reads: CASSLNTGNTDTQYF. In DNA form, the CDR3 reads TGTGCCAGCAGCTTGAATACAGGGAACACAGATACGCAGTATTTT. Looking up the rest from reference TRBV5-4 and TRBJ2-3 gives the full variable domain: ETGVTQSPTHLIKTRGQQVTLRCSSQSGHNTVSWYQQALGQGPQFIFQYYREEENGRGNFPPRFSGLQFPNYSSELNVNALELDDSALYLCASSLNTGNTDTQYFGPGTRLTVL.

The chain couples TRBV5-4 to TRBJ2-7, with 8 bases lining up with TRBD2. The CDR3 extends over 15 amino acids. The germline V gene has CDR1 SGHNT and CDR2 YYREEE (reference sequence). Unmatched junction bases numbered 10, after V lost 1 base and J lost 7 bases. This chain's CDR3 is CASSLPSGLAPEQYF. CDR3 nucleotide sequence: TGTGCCAGCAGCTTGCCTAGCGGGCTCGCCCCGGAGCAGTACTTC.

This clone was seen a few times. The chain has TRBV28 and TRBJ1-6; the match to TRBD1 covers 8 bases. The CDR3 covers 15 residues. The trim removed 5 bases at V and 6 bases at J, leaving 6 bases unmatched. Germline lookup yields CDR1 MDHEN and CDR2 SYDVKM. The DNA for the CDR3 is TGTGCCAGCAGTCCCGGACAGGGTTCTAATTCACCCCTCCACTTT. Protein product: CASSPGQGSNSPLHF.

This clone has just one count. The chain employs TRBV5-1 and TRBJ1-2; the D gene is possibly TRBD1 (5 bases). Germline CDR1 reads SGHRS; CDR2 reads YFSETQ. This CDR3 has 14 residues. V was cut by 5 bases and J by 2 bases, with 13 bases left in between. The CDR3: CASRGTGRNYGYTF. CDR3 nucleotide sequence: TGCGCCAGCAGAGGTACAGGACGAAACTATGGCTACACCTTC.

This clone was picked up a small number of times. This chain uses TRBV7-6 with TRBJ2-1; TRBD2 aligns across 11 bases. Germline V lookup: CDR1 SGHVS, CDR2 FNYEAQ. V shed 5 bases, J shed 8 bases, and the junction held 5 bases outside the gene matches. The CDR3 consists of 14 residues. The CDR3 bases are TGTGCCAGCAGCGGCGGACTAGCGGGCGATGAGCAGTTCTTC. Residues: CASSGGLAGDEQFF.

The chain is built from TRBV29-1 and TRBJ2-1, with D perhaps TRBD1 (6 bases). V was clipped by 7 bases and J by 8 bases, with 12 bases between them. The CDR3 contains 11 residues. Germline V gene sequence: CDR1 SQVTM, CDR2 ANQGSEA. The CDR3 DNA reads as TGCAGCGGGACAGCCTGGGATGAGCAGTTCTTC. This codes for CSGTAWDEQFF.

This CDR3 is CASSLDRGSSYNEQFF. The CDR3 DNA follows: TGTGCCAGCAGCTTGGATCGCGGGAGCTCCTACAATGAGCAGTTCTTC. The rearrangement joins TRBV5-5 to TRBJ2-1; TRBD2 aligns across 7 bases. This CDR3 comprises 16 residues. Germline CDR1 reads SGHKS; CDR2 reads YYEKEE (reference sequence). The junction had 3 bases not matched to a gene; V was cut back by 0 bases and J by 0 bases.

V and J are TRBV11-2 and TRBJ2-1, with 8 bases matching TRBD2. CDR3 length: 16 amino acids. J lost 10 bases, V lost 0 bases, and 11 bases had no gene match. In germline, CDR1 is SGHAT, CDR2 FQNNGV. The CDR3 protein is CASSLDRIGGAPEQFF. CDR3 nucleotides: TGTGCCAGCAGCTTAGATCGAATCGGGGGGGCCCCCGAGCAGTTCTTC.

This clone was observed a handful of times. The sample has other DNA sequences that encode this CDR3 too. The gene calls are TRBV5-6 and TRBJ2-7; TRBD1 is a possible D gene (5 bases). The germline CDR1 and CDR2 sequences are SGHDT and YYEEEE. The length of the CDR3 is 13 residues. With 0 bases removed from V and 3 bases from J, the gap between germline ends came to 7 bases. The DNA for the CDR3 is TGTGCCAGCAGCTTGGGACAGAACTACGAGCAGTACTTC. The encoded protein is CASSLGQNYEQYF.

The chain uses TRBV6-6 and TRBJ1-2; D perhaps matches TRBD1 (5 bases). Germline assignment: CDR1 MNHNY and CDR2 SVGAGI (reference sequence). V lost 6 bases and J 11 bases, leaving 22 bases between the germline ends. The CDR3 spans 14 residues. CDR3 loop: CASSPVTGSQSYTF. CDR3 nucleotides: TGTGCCAGCAGCCCCGTTACAGGTAGTCAGAGTTACACCTTC.

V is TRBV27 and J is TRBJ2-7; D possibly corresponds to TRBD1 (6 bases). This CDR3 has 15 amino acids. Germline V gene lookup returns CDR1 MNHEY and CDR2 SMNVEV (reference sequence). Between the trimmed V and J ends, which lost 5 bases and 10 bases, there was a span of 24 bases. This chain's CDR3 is CASSEYGRGQTSQYF. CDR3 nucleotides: TGTGCCAGCAGTGAATATGGTAGAGGACAGACGTCTCAGTACTTC.

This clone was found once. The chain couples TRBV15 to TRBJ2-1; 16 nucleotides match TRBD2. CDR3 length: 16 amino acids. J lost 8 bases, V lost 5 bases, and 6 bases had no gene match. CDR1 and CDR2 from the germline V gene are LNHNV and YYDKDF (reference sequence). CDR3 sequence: CATSRGLAGGPHEQFF. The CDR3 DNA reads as TGTGCCACCAGCCGGGGACTAGCGGGAGGGCCGCATGAGCAGTTCTTC. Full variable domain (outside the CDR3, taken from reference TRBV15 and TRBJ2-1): DAMVIQNPRYQVTQFGKPVTLSCSQTLNHNVMYWYQQKSSQAPKLLFHYYDKDFNNEADTPDNFQSRRPNTSFCFLDIRSPGLGDTAMYLCATSRGLAGGPHEQFFGPGTRLTVL.

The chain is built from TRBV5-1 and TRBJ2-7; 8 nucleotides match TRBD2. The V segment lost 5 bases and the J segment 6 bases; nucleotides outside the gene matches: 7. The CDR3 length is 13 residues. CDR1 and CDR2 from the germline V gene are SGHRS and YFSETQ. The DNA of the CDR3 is TGCGCCAGCAGGGGGGACCGGGGGGGCGAGCAGTACTTC. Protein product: CASRGDRGGEQYF.